This T cell receptor (beta chain) came from a study of T cell repertoires in aging, cancer and after chemotherapy. V was pared by 0 bases and J by 10 bases, with 16 bases between. Germline loops: CDR1 LNHNV, CDR2 YYDKDF (reference sequence). The CDR3 has 16 amino acids. The template was genomic DNA from peripheral blood, not RNA. A mixed TRB-A/B primer pool amplified rearranged TRB by multiplex touch-down PCR. From the multiplex PCR reads, TCRdb called clonotypes with MiXCR, one entry per CDR3 protein. The table records around 4,800 distinct CDR3 sequences, around 65% of them present only once. This clonotype appeared a single time.

The chain uses TRBV15 and TRBJ1-6; D perhaps matches TRBD1 (5 bases). The specimen was blood. The TCR originated in a human donor with a solid tumor. CDR3 region: CATSRDMGQGRSPLHF. DNA for the CDR3: TGTGCCACCAGCAGAGATATGGGGCAGGGCCGGTCACCCCTCCACTTT.